This record concerns one TCR beta chain sequence. This sample is part of a study of blood T cell repertoires in COVID-19. At the level of the study: In each case, the material was cDNA or gDNA derived from T cells, B-cell-depleted T cells, or PBMCs.

The data were produced by immunoSEQ multiplex PCR, yet TCRdb's version contains in-frame clones alone and is incomplete. The sample records 220,000 or so clones, nearly 90% being singletons. From germline, CDR1 is LGHDT and CDR2 YNNKEL (reference sequence). The CDR3 is 14 residues long. Trimming removed 1 base at V and 3 bases at J, with 10 bases between. Allocation to cohorts depended on clinical history reported by the participants. Within the 2 weeks before study entry, each person in the exposed group met a COVID-19 case. Sequences were obtained from PBMCs or T cells enriched from blood (not recorded which). This chain connects TRBV3-1 (or the pseudogene TRBV3-2) to TRBJ2-7, with D perhaps TRBD2 (5 bases). This clonotype originated in a young man who had been exposed to COVID-19. DNA for the CDR3: TGTGCCAGCAGCCAAGTAAGCGGAAACTACGAGCAGTACTTC. Its translation is CASSQVSGNYEQYF.